This T cell receptor beta chain was documented in a study of control samples from healthy donors and cancer patients (dated by TCRdb to 2018 to 2020). Library method: the immunoSEQ multiplex PCR assay. Here the immuneACCESS table is served through TCRdb, limited to in-frame sequences with V and J called. Missing clones are a known gap in these copies; in checked studies unresolved V genes cover under half, and the rest lacks a known reason. The sample records about 120,000 clones, approximately 92% of which are singletons. The top ten constitute approximately 1.1% of the sample. A word on this clone: The clone's antigen remains unknown. Base qualities are not at hand, and no much larger clone is one base apart.

The germline V gene encodes CDR1 SGHVS and CDR2 FQNEAQ. From the cysteine up to the phenylalanine, the CDR3 has a length of 18 residues. Only CDR3 DNA remains: 54 bases, in frame from the first base. Trimming at the junction amounts to 0 bases on V and 0 bases on J, and the germline ends lie 15 bases apart. The rearrangement joined TRBV7-8 to TRBJ1-5, with a tentative D gene TRBD1 over 5 matching bases. The source is a woman between 50 and 59 years old with colorectal cancer. Sequencing was done on a sample of PBMCs. The sequenced DNA: TGTGCCAGCAGCTTAGCTTCAAGACGACAGTATAGCAATCAGCCCCAGCATTTT. Translated, this is CASSLASRRQYSNQPQHF. Here the CDR3 is joined to the reference TRBV7-8 and TRBJ1-5 genes, and the full variable domain is: GAGVSQSPRYKVAKRGQDVALRCDPISGHVSLFWYQQALGQGPEFLTYFQNEAQLDKSGLPSDRFFAERPEGSVSTLKIQRTQQEDSAVYLCASSLASRRQYSNQPQHFGDGTRLSIL.